This T cell receptor beta chain was documented in a study of HIV-infected patients and healthy controls. Study-wide findings and caveats: HIV-infected patients shared fewer CDR3 sequences between individuals than healthy controls. The diversity differences were not explained by slight age and sex differences between study cohorts. No HLA typing of donors was done in this study.

Details on this clonotype: Its antigen is unidentified.

No cell fractionation was done, so the repertoire covers all unsorted peripheral blood T cells. cDNA was made from around 0.45 ug RNA using alpha and beta constant primers. Using multiplexing indices, alpha and beta chain libraries were generated apart by chain-specific third strand synthesis. The library got P5 and P7 elements plus a second index, then an approximately 25-cycle PCR. TCRdb reprocessed the 5' RACE reads with MiXCR, giving one entry per CDR3 protein. The sample carries 9,000 to 9,500 distinct CDR3 sequences, about 6.1% recorded once. This CDR3 comprises 15 residues. V was pared by 6 bases and J by 4 bases, with 7 bases of the junction left unmatched.

This clonotype was sampled from an adult in good health. The chain carries TRBV12-3 or TRBV12-4 and TRBJ2-5; 11 positions agree with TRBD1. The material sequenced was blood. The chain's CDR3 is CASSPGQGGVETQYF. The CDR3 bases are TGTGCCAGCAGCCCGGGACAGGGGGGAGTAGAGACCCAGTACTTC.